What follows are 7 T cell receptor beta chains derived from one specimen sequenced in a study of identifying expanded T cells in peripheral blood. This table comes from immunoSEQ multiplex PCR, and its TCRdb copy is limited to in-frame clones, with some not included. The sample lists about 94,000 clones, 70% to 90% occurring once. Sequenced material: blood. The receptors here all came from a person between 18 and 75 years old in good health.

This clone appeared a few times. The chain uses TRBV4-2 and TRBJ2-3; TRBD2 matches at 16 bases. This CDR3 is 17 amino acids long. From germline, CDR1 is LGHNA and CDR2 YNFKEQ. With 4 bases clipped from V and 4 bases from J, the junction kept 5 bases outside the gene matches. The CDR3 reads CASSLTGTSGGADTQYF. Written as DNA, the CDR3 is TGTGCCAGCAGCCTGACCGGGACTAGCGGGGGGGCAGATACGCAGTATTTT.

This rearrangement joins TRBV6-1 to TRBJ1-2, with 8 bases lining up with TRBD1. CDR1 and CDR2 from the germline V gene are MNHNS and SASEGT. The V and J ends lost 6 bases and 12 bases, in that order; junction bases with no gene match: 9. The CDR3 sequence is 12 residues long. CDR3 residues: CASRENQGAHTF. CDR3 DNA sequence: TGTGCCAGCAGGGAAAATCAGGGGGCGCACACCTTC.

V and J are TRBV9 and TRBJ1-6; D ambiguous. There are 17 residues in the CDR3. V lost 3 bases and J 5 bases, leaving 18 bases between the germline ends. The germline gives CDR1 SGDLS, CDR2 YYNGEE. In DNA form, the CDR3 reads TGTGCCAGCAGCGCCTCGACACAAAGCCTCGATAATTCACCCCTCCACTTT. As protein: CASSASTQSLDNSPLHF.

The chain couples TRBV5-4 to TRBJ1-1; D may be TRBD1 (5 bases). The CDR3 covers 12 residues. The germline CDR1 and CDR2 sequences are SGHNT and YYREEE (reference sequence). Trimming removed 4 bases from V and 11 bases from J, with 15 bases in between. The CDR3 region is CASSALGAGAFF. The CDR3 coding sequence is TGTGCCAGCAGCGCATTAGGGGCTGGGGCTTTCTTT.

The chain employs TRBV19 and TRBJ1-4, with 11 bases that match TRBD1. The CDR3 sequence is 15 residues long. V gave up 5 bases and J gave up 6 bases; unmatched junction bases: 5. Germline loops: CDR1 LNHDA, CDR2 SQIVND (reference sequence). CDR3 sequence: CASSPRTGGDEKLFF. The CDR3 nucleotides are TGTGCCAGTAGTCCTCGGACAGGGGGCGATGAAAAACTGTTTTTT. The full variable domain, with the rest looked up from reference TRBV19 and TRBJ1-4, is DGGITQSPKYLFRKEGQNVTLSCEQNLNHDAMYWYRQDPGQGLRLIYYSQIVNDFQKGDIAEGYSVSREKKESFPLTVTSAQKNPTAFYLCASSPRTGGDEKLFFGSGTQLSVL.

The CDR3 reads CASSLTSGTSNGYTF. The CDR3 region has the DNA TGTGCCAGCAGTTTGACCTCCGGGACATCGAATGGCTACACCTTC. The V and J genes are TRBV6-6 and TRBJ1-2, with a weak D call TRBD1 (6 bases). The CDR3 totals 15 residues. Germline CDR1 reads MNHNY; CDR2 reads SVGAGI (reference sequence). Trimming cost V 4 bases and J 6 bases, with 18 bases left between them.

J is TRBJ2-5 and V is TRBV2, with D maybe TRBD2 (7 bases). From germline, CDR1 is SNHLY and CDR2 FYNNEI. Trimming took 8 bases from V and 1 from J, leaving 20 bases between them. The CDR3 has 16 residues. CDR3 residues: CASGGASGRSQETQYF. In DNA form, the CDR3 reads TGTGCCAGCGGGGGGGCTAGCGGACGATCCCAAGAGACCCAGTACTTC.